A selection of T cell receptor beta chains follows, all from one sample in a study of blood T cells in healthy people across ages. TCRdb used MiXCR to reprocess the 5' RACE reads, holding one entry per CDR3 protein. The table includes some 1 million distinct CDR3 sequences, around 45% detected once. The sample was blood. Source of these receptors: a woman aged 60-70 years in good health. Each CDR3 is given with its conserved first and last residue. Size is omitted from some rows. Given values are once, few, many or a class for expanded clones.

j_gene,abundance,v_gene,CDR3aa
TRBJ2-7,-,TRBV20-1,CSASKTGTGGYEQYF
TRBJ2-7,few,TRBV2,CASSEGRSVWYEQYF
TRBJ2-4,-,TRBV13,CASSFYGLTNIQYF
TRBJ2-3,-,TRBV9,CASSVELAGADTQYF
TRBJ2-7,few,TRBV5-1,CASSLQVSSYEQYF
TRBJ1-2,once,TRBV7-9,CASSLADRRNYGYTF
TRBJ2-7,once,TRBV7-2,CASSSLWEGYNEQYF
TRBJ2-1,-,TRBV7-3,CASSQFPGPPPQGSYNEQFF
TRBJ1-1,once,TRBV28,CASSPIQGWNTEAFF
TRBJ2-7,-,TRBV7-9,CASSYTSGPQYEQYF
TRBJ2-7,few,TRBV12-3/TRBV12-4,CASSLGTGIYEQYF
TRBJ2-7,few,TRBV14,CASSQVGVSEQYF
-,once,TRBV2,CASSGRFEQYF
TRBJ1-2,few,TRBV5-4,CASSSIEVDNGYTF
TRBJ2-4,few,TRBV20-1,CSARDYRGAKNIQYF
TRBJ1-1,once,TRBV20-1,CSATDRDTKAFF
TRBJ2-1,-,TRBV7-3,CASSYVAGVDNEQFF
TRBJ2-1,-,TRBV10-3,CAISEGRVQETQFF
TRBJ2-7,few,TRBV6-5,CASSYSSGGFSYEQYF
TRBJ2-7,-,TRBV28,CASWGSGSAYEQYF
TRBJ2-7,many,TRBV7-9,CASSPDTYEQYF